The clone carrying this T cell receptor (beta chain) occurred once. Its antigen remains unidentified. The CDR3 covers 15 residues. Trimming cost V 6 bases and J 7 bases; bases outside gene matches: 10. Germline lookup yields CDR1 SNHLY and CDR2 FYNNEI. The record originates from a study of T cell responses to AZD1222 COVID-19 vaccine. Points from the study as a whole: Of the AZD1222 recipients, only five to seven were seropositive at baseline.

Generated by immunoSEQ multiplex PCR, the TCRdb table keeps only in-frame clones and is missing some. The sample consists of some 110,000 clones, approximately 89% of them appearing once. This TCR was sampled from an adult who received the AZD1222 COVID-19 vaccine. This sample comprised peripheral blood, obtained 28 days after the second AZD1222 dose. The chain has TRBV2 and TRBJ1-5; 9 bases agree with TRBD1. The CDR3 nucleotides read TGTGCCAGCAGCGGGGGACAGGGAGTTCTGCAGCCCCAGCATTTT. It translates to CASSGGQGVLQPQHF.